This T cell receptor (beta chain) was recorded in a study of regulatory T cells in long-lasting Graves disease. After removal of 6 bases from V and 11 bases from J, the junction contained 9 bases not matched to a gene. The length of the CDR3 is 12 residues. CDR1 and CDR2 (germline): SGHTA, FQGNSA. Researchers made TCR beta libraries by using iRepertoire HTBI primers and running Arm-PCR on CDR3 regions. TCRdb passed the multiplex PCR reads through MiXCR, listing each CDR3 protein once. The table records 350,000 to 500,000 distinct CDR3 sequences, about 17% of them present only once. This clonotype was seen only a few times. Sample time point: newly diagnosed GD, antithyroid drugs for less than 3 months. PBMCs were the source of the RNA used for TCR sequencing. This sample also appeared in a second study, on T cells in Graves' hyperthyroidism and ophthalmopathy.

The chain carries TRBV7-2 and TRBJ1-1; 7 positions match TRBD1. The sequence was obtained from a woman aged 25 to 39 with Graves disease. Sequenced material: peripheral blood mononuclear cells (PBMCs), taken at new diagnosis, from a patient treated with antithyroid drugs. The CDR3, as DNA: TGTGCCAGCAGGCGGGACAGAGGGGTGGCTTTCTTT. This codes for CASRRDRGVAFF.